This T cell receptor beta chain came from a study of radiation and T cells in renal cell carcinoma. As regards this clone: Antigen: not known.

Noted time point: blood 4 weeks post-SBRT, at nephrectomy. Noted treatment: 15 Gy SBRT to primary tumor, nephrectomy 4 weeks later. Nephrectomy followed 15 Gy stereotactic body radiation by 4 weeks. The tumor was a clear cell renal cell carcinoma. The CDR3 is 16 amino acids. Germline V lookup: CDR1 SGHDT, CDR2 YYEEEE. Trimming stripped 2 bases from V and 6 bases from J, with 15 bases between. Libraries were prepared by immunoSEQ multiplex PCR; TCRdb keeps only in-frame clonotypes and omits some of them. The data show about 140,000 clones, approximately 86% seen once. Points from the study as a whole: From baseline, blood top tumor clonotypes peaked at 2 weeks post-radiation. Without pretreatment biopsies, baseline tumor clonotype presence was undetermined.

The receptor comes from a woman in her 50s with renal cell carcinoma. The starting material was blood, obtained from a patient whose treatment included radiotherapy and nephrectomy. V and J are TRBV5-6 and TRBJ1-6; D perhaps matches TRBD1 (5 bases). The CDR3 reads CASSFDVGRVNSPLHF. CDR3 bases: TGTGCCAGCAGCTTTGACGTCGGCAGGGTTAATTCACCCCTCCACTTT.